This T cell receptor (beta chain) was sequenced during a study of blood T cell repertoires in COVID-19. Study details: Whether acute or convalescent, the COVID-19 samples came from the United States, Italy and Spain. Nucleic acid was either cDNA or gDNA, and it came from T cells, B-cell-depleted T cells, or PBMCs.

As handled by the study authors: The authors estimated nucleated cell counts from reference gene primer amplification. Repertoires were generated with immunoSEQ multiplex PCR, while TCRdb's copy carries only in-frame clones and drops some. The DNA gave D and trimming, while V, J and clone size come from that table. In the table there are some 460,000 clones, more than 85% of which are singletons. V dropped 4 bases and J dropped 7 bases, with 14 bases sitting between them. The CDR3 is 13 amino acids. Germline CDR1 and CDR2: SGHRS and YFSETQ. The chain employs TRBV5-1 and TRBJ1-1, with a tentative D call TRBD1 (6 bases). Input material: peripheral blood. The sequence was obtained from a woman in her thirties with acute or convalescent COVID-19. The CDR3 DNA is TGCGCCAGCAGCCCATCAGGGGAGGGTGAAGCTTTCTTT. As protein: CASSPSGEGEAFF.